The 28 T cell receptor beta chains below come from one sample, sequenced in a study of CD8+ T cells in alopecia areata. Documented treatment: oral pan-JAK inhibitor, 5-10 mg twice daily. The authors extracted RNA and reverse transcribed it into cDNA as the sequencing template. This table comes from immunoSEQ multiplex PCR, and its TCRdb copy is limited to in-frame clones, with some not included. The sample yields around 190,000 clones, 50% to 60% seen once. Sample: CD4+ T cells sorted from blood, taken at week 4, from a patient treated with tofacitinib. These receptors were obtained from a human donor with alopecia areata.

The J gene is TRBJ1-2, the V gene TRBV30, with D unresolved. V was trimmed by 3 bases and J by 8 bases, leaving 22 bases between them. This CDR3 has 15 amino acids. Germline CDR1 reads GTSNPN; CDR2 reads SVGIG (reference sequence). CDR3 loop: CAWSGDDDNWRGYTF. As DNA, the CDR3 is TGTGCCTGGAGCGGCGACGACGACAACTGGAGGGGCTACACCTTC.

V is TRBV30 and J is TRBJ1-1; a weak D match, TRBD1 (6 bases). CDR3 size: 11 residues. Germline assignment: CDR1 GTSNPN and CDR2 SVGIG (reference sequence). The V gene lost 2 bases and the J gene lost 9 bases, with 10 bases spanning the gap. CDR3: CAWSPGQKAFF. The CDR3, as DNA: TGTGCCTGGAGTCCCGGACAGAAAGCTTTCTTT. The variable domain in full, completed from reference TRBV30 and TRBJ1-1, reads SQTIHQWPATLVQPVGSPLSLECTVEGTSNPNLYWYRQAAGRGLQLLFYSVGIGQISSEVPQNLSASRPQDRQFILSSKKLLLSDSGFYLCAWSPGQKAFFGQGTRLTVV.

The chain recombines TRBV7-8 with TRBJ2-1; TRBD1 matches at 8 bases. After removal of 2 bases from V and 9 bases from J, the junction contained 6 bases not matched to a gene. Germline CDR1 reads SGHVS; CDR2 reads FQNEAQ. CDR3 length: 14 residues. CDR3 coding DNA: TGTGCCAGCAGCTTACCGGACAGGGTCGGTGAGCAGTTCTTC. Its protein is CASSLPDRVGEQFF.

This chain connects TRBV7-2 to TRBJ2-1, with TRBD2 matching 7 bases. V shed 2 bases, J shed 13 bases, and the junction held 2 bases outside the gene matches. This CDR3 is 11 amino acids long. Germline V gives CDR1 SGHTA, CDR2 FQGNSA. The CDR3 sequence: CASSLTTSQFF. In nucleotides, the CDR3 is TGTGCCAGCAGCTTAACGACTAGCCAGTTCTTC.

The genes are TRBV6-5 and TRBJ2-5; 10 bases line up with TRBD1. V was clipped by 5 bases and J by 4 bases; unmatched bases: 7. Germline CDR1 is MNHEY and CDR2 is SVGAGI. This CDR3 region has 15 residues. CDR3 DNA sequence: TGTGCCAGCAGTCGTGGAGGACAGGGGGGAGAGACCCAGTACTTC. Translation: CASSRGGQGGETQYF.

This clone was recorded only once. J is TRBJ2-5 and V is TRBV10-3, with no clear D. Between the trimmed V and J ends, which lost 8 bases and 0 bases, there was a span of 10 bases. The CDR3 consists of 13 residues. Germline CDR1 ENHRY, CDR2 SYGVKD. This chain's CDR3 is CAIWTEYQETQYF. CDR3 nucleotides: TGTGCCATCTGGACGGAGTACCAAGAGACCCAGTACTTC.

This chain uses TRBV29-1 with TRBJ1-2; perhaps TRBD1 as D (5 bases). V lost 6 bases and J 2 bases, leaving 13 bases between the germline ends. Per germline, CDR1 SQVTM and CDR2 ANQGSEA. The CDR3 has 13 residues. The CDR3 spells CSVETGPNYGYTF. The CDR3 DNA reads TGCAGCGTAGAAACAGGTCCCAACTATGGCTACACCTTC.

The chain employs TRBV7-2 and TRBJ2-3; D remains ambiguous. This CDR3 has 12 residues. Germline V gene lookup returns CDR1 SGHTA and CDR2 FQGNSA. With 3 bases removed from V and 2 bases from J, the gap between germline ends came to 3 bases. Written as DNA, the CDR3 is TGTGCCAGCAGCTTTGCCACAGATACGCAGTATTTT. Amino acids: CASSFATDTQYF.

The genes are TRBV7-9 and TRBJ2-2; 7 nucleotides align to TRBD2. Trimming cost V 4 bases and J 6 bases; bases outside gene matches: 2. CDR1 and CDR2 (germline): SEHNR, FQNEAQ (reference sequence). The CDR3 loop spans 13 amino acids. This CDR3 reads CASSSREAGELFF. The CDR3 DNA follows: TGTGCCAGCAGCTCCCGGGAGGCCGGGGAGCTGTTTTTT.

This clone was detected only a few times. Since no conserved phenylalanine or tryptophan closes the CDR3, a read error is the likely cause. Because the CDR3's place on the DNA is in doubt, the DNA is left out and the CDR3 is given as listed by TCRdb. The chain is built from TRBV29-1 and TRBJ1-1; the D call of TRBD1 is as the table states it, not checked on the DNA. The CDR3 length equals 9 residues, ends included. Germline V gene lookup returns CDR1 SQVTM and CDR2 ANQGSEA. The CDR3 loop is CSVEGGTVL.

CDR3 DNA: TGCGCCAGCAGCCAAGGAGGGGCCGGAAACACCATATATTTT. Protein sequence: CASSQGGAGNTIYF. J is TRBJ1-3 and V is TRBV4-1, with a tentative D call TRBD1 (5 bases). V was trimmed by 1 base and J by 4 bases, leaving 8 bases between them. The CDR3 totals 14 residues. Per germline, CDR1 MGHRA and CDR2 YSYEKL.

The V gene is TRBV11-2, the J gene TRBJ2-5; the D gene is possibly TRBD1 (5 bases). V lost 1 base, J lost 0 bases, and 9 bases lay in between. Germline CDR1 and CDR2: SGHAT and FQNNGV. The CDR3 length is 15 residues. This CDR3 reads CASSLGTGYQETQYF. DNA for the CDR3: TGTGCCAGCAGCTTAGGAACAGGTTACCAAGAGACCCAGTACTTC.

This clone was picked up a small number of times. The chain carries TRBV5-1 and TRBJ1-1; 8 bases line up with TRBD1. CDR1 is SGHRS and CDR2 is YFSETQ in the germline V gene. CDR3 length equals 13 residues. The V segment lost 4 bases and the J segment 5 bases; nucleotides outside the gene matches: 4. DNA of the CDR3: TGCGCCAGCAGCAGCCGGGACAGGACTGAAGCTTTCTTT. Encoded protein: CASSSRDRTEAFF.

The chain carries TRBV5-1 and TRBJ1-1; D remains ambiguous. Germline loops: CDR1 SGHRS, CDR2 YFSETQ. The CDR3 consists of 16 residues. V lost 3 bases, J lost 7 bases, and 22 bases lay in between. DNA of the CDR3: TGCGCCAGCAGCTCGCTCGCCCGACGATCGACTGTTGAAGCTTTCTTT. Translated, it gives CASSSLARRSTVEAFF.

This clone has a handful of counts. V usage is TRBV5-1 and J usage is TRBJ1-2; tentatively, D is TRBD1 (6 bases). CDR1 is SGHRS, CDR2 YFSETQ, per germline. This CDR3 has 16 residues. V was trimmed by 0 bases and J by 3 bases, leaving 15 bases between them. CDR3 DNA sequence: TGCGCCAGCAGCTTGGATAACCCAGGGGTCGACTATGGCTACACCTTC. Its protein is CASSLDNPGVDYGYTF.

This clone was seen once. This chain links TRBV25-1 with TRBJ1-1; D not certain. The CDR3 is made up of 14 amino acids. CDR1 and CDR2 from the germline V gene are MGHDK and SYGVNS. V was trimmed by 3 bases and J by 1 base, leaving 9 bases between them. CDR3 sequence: CASSDTIGNTEAFF. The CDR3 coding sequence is TGTGCCAGCAGTGATACAATCGGGAACACTGAAGCTTTCTTT.

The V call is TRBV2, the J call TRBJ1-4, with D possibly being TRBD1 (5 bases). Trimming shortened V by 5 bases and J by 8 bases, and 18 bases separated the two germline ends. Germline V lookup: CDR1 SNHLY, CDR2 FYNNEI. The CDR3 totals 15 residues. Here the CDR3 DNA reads TGTGCCAGCAGTCCACGACAGCCGAGCGTAGAAAAACTGTTTTTT. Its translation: CASSPRQPSVEKLFF. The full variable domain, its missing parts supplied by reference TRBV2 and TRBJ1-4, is EPEVTQTPSHQVTQMGQEVILRCVPISNHLYFYWYRQILGQKVEFLVSFYNNEISEKSEIFDDQFSVERPDGSNFTLKIRSTKLEDSAMYFCASSPRQPSVEKLFFGSGTQLSVL.

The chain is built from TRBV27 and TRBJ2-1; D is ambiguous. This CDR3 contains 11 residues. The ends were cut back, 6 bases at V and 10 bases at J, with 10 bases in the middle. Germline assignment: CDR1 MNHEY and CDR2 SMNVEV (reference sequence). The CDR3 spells CASREGPEQFF. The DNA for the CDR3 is TGTGCCAGCAGGGAAGGGCCGGAGCAGTTCTTC.

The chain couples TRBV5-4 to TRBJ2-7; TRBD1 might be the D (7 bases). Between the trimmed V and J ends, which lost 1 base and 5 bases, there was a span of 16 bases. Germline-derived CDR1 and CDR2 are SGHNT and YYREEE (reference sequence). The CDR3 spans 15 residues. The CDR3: CASSLPRQGGNEQYF. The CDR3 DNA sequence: TGTGCCAGCAGCTTGCCGAGACAGGGAGGAAACGAGCAGTACTTC.

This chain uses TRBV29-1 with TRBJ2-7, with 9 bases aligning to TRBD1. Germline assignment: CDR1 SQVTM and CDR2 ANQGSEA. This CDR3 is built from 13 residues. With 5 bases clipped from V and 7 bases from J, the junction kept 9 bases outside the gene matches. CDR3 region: CSVLGQGQQEQYF. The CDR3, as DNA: TGCAGCGTTTTGGGACAGGGTCAGCAAGAGCAGTACTTC.

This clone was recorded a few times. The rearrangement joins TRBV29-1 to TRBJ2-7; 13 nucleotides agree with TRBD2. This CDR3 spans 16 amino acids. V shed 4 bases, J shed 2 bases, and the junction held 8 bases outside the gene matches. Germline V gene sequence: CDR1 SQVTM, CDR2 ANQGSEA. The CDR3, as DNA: TGCAGCGTTGGGGGGGGACTAGCGGGACCAACCTACGAGCAGTACTTC. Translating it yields CSVGGGLAGPTYEQYF.

The CDR3 DNA follows: TGTGCCAGCTCACCACCGGGATACGATGGCTACACCTTC. Its translation is CASSPPGYDGYTF. The chain employs TRBV18 and TRBJ1-2, with unresolved D. This CDR3 comprises 13 residues. Trimming took off 0 bases at V and 6 bases at J, with 8 bases between the two ends. Germline V lookup: CDR1 KGHSH, CDR2 LQKENI.

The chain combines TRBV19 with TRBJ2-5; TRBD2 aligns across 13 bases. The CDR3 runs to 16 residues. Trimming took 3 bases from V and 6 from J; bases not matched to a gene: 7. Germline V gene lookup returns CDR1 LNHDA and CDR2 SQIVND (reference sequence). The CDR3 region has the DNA TGTGCCAGTAGTATGCGGACTAGCGGGAGCGTAAAGACCCAGTACTTC. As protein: CASSMRTSGSVKTQYF.

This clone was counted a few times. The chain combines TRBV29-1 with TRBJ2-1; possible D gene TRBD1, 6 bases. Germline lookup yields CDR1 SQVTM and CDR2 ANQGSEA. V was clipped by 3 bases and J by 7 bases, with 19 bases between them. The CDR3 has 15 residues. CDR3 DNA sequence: TGCAGCGTTGAGACAGCACAGGGATATCGGAATGAGCAGTTCTTC. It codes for CSVETAQGYRNEQFF.

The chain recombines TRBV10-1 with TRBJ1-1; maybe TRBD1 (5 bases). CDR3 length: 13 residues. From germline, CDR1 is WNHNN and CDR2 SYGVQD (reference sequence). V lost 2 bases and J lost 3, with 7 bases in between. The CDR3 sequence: CASSEDSYTEAFF. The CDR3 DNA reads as TGCGCCAGCAGTGAGGACAGCTACACTGAAGCTTTCTTT.

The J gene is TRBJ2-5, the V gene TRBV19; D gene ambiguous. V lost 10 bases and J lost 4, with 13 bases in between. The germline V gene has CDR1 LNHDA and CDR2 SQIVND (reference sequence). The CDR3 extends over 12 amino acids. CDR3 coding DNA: TGTGCCACCTCCAACCCTCCAGAGACCCAGTACTTC. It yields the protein CATSNPPETQYF.

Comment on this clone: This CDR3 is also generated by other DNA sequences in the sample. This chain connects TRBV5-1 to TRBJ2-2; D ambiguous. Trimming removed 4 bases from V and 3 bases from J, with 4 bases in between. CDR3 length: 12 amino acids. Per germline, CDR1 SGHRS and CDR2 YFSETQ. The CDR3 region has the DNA TGCGCCAGCAGCCCGTACACCGGGGAGCTGTTTTTT. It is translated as CASSPYTGELFF. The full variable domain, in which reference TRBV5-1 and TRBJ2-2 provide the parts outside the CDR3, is KAGVTQTPRYLIKTRGQQVTLSCSPISGHRSVSWYQQTPGQGLQFLFEYFSETQRNKGNFPGRFSGRQFSNSRSEMNVSTLELGDSALYLCASSPYTGELFFGEGSRLTVL.

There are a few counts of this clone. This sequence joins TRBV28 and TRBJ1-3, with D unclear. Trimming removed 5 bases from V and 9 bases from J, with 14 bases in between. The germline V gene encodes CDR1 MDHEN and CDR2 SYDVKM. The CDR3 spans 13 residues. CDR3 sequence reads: CASSIPFIATIYF. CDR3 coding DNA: TGTGCCAGCAGTATCCCTTTTATCGCCACCATATATTTT.